This T cell receptor beta chain was found in a study of T cell responses to AZD1222 COVID-19 vaccine. On the study more broadly: The study pooled second doses at about 4 or about 12 weeks.

General study points: Repertoire sampling occurred only after the peak T cell response. Donors were mostly white British, more females; clonal diversity possibly underestimated. It was only 6 or 7 AZD1222 recipients who were seropositive at baseline.

This clone turned up a few times. Its matching antigen is unknown. The germline V gene has CDR1 MNHEY and CDR2 SVGAGI. This CDR3 is 13 amino acids long. V lost 6 bases and J lost 6, with 12 bases in between. Here immunoSEQ multiplex PCR was the method, and the copy in TCRdb shows in-frame clones only, minus some. The sample has about 100,000 clones; 88% are singletons. The TCR comes from an adult in good health. The sample was peripheral blood, taken on day 0 of AZD1222 vaccination. This chain uses TRBV6-5 with TRBJ2-1, with D uncertain. CDR3 coding DNA: TGTGCCAGCAGCGGGCCGCGGCCCAATGAGCAGTTCTTC. Translated: CASSGPRPNEQFF.